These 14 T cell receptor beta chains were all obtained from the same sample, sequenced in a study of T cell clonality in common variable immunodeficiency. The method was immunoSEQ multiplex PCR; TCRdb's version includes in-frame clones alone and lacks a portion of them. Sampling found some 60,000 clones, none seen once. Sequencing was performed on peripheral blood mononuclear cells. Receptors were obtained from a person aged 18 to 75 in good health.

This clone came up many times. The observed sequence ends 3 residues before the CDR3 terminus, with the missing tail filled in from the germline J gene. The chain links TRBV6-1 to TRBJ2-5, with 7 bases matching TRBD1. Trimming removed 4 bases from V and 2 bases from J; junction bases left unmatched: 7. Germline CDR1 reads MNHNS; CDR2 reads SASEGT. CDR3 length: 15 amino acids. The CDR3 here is CASSGNRGLQETQYF. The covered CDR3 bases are TGTGCCAGCAGTGGTAACAGGGGTTTGCAAGAGACC.

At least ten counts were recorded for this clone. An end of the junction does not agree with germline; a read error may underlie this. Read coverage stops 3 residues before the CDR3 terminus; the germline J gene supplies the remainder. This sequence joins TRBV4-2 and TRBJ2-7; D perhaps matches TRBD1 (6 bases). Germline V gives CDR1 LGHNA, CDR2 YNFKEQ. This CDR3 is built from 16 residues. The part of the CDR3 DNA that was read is TGCGCCAGCAGCCAACGGTCCGGGACAAACCCCTACGAG. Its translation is CASSQRSGTNPYE. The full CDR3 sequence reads CASSQRSGTNPYEQYF.

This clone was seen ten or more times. The sequenced part of the CDR3 DNA is TGCAGTGCTAGAGCTAGCGGAGGTCTCTACAATGAG. It specifies CSARASGGLYNE. In full, the CDR3 is CSARASGGLYNEQFF. The chain joins TRBV20-1 to TRBJ2-1, with 7 bases that match TRBD2. Read data end 3 residues before the CDR3 end; the end is taken from the germline J gene. Germline V gene sequence: CDR1 DFQATT, CDR2 SNEGSKA (reference sequence). J was trimmed by 3 bases and V by 1 base; bases with no gene match: 6. This CDR3 region has 15 residues.

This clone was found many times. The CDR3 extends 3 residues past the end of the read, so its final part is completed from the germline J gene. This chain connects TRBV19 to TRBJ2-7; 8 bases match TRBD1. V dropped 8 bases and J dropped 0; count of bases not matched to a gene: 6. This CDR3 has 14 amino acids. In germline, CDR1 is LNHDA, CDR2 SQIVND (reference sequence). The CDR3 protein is CASSGGHTSYEQYF. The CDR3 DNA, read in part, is TGTGCCAGTTCAGGGGGCCATACCTCCTACGAG.

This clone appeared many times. CDR3 residues: CASSLGQGSYEQYF. Incomplete CDR3 DNA: TGTGCCAGCAGTTTGGGACAGGGCTCCTACGAG. This chain links TRBV12-3 or TRBV12-4 with TRBJ2-7; 9 positions match TRBD1. With the read ending 3 residues before the CDR3 end, the germline J gene is used to fill in that end. V lost 3 bases and J lost 0; bases outside the gene matches: 0. The CDR3 has 14 amino acids.

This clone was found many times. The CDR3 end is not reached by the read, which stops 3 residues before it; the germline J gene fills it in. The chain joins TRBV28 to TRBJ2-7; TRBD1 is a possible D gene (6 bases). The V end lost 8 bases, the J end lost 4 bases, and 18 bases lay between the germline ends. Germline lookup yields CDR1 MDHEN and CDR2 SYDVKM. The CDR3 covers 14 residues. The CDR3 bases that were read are TGTGCCAGCCTCAGAACGAGGGGGATATACGAG. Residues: CASLRTRGIYE. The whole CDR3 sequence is CASLRTRGIYEQYF. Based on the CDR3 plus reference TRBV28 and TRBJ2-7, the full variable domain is DVKVTQSSRYLVKRTGEKVFLECVQDMDHENMFWYRQDPGLGLRLIYFSYDVKMKEKGDIPEGYSVSREKKERFSLILESASTNQTSMYLCASLRTRGIYEQYFGPGTRLTVT.

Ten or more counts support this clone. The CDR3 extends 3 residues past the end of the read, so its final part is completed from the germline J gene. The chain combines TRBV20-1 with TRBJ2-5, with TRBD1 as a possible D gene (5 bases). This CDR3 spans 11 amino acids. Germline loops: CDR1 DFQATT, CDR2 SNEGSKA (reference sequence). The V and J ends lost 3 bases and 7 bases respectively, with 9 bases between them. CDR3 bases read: TGCAGTGCTAGCCACCAGGGGACC. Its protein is CSASHQGT. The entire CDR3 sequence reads CSASHQGTQYF.

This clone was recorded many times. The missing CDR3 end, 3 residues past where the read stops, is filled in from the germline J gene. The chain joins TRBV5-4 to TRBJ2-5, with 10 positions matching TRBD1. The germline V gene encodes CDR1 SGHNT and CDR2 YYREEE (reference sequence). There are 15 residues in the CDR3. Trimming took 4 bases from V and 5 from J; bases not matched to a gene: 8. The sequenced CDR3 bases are TGTGCCAGCAGCACTCGACAGGGGGCAGTGGAGACC. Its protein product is CASSTRQGAVET. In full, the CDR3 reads CASSTRQGAVETQYF.

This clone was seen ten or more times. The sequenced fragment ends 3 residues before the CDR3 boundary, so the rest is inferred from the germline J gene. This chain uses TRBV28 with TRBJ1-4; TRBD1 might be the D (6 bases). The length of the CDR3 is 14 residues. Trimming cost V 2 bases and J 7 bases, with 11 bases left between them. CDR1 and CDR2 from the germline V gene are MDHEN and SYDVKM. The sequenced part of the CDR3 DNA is TGTGCCAGCAGTTTAGGGGGCGAGCGTGAAAAA. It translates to CASSLGGEREK. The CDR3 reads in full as CASSLGGEREKLFF.

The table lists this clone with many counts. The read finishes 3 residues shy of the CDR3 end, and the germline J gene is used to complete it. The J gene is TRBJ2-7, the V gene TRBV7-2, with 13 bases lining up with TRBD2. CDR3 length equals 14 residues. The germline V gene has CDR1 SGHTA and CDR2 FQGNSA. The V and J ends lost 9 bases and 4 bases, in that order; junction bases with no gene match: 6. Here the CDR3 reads CASTTSGRPYEQYF. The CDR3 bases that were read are TGTGCCAGTACGACTAGCGGGAGGCCTTACGAG.

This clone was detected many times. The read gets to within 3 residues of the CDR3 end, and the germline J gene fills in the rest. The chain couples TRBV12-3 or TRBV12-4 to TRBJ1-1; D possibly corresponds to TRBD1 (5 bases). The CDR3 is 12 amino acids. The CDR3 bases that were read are TGTGCCAGCAGTGAGGACACTCAGGGA. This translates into CASSEDTQG. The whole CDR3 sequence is CASSEDTQGAFF.

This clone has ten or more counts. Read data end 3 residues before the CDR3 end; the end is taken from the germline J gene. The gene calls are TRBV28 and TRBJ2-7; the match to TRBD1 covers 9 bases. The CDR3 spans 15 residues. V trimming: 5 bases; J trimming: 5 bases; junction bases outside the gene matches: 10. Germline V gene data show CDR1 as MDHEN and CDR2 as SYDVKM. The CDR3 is CASSGQGTRGDEQYF. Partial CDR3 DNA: TGTGCCAGCAGTGGACAGGGGACACGAGGGGACGAG.

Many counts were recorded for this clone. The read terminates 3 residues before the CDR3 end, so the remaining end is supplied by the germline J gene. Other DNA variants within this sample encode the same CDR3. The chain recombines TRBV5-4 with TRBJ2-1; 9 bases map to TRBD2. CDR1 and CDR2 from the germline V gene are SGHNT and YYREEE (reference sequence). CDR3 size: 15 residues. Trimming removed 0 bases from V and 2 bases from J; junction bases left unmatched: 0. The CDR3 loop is CASSLASGTYNEQFF. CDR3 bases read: TGTGCCAGCAGCTTGGCTAGCGGGACCTACAATGAG.

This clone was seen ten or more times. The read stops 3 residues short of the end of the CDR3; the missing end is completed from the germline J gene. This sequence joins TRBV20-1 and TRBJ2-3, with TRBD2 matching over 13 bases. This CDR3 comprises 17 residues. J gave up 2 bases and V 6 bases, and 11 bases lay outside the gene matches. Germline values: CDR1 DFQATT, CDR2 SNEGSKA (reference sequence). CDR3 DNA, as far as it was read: TGCAGTGCCCGACGACTAGCGGGAGGCCCCCTCACAGATACG. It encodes CSARRLAGGPLTDT. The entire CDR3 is CSARRLAGGPLTDTQYF.